Listed here are 32 T cell receptor beta chains from one sample, sequenced in a study of T cell responses to AZD1222 COVID-19 vaccine. Measured with immunoSEQ multiplex PCR; TCRdb has only the in-frame clones, and not every one. The sample includes roughly 120,000 clones, about 86% of them seen just once. The sequences come from peripheral blood, collected 28 days after the second AZD1222 dose. Receptor source: an adult who received the AZD1222 COVID-19 vaccine.

The chain joins TRBV2 to TRBJ1-5; D ambiguous. Between the trimmed V and J ends, which lost 3 bases and 2 bases, there was a span of 2 bases. The CDR3 has 12 residues. Germline V lookup: CDR1 SNHLY, CDR2 FYNNEI. CDR3 bases: TGTGCCAGCAGTGACGGCAATCAGCCCCAGCATTTT. Its translation is CASSDGNQPQHF.

This chain uses TRBV10-3 with TRBJ1-5; D gene uncertain. Germline-derived CDR1 and CDR2 are ENHRY and SYGVKD. Trimming stripped 0 bases from V and 6 bases from J, with 9 bases between. The CDR3 has 14 amino acids. This CDR3 reads CAISESRETQPQHF. CDR3 bases: TGTGCCATCAGTGAGTCAAGGGAGACTCAGCCCCAGCATTTT.

The genes are TRBV4-2 and TRBJ2-7; TRBD2 matches 10 bases. Germline V gene lookup returns CDR1 LGHNA and CDR2 YNFKEQ. Trimming cost V 2 bases and J 4 bases; bases outside gene matches: 14. This CDR3 is 18 amino acids long. CDR3 sequence (DNA): TGTGCCAGCAGCCAACCACAAACCAGGCTAGCGGGAGTGTACGAGCAGTACTTC. This encodes CASSQPQTRLAGVYEQYF.

The rearrangement joins TRBV7-2 to TRBJ1-1; 7 bases are shared with TRBD1. V shed 5 bases, J shed 1 base, and the junction held 7 bases outside the gene matches. The germline gives CDR1 SGHTA, CDR2 FQGNSA. The CDR3 sequence is 15 residues long. The CDR3 loop is CASSPQGVSNTEAFF. The CDR3 nucleotides read TGTGCCAGCAGCCCCCAGGGGGTTTCGAACACTGAAGCTTTCTTT.

V gene TRBV28 combines with J gene TRBJ1-2; 8 bases are shared with TRBD1. Germline V gene data show CDR1 as MDHEN and CDR2 as SYDVKM. V gave up 2 bases and J gave up 4 bases; unmatched junction bases: 9. The CDR3 has 16 residues. The DNA of the CDR3 is TGTGCCAGCAGTTTAGGTTCCGGGACAGGTCCCTATGGCTACACCTTC. Translating it yields CASSLGSGTGPYGYTF.

The CDR3 spells CASSPTSNSTDTQYF. CDR3 DNA: TGTGCCAGCTCACCCACAAGCAACAGCACAGATACGCAGTATTTT. The chain carries TRBV18 and TRBJ2-3; D unresolved. The CDR3 spans 15 residues. With 3 bases removed from V and 0 bases from J, the gap between germline ends came to 10 bases. Germline values: CDR1 KGHSH, CDR2 LQKENI.

CDR3 loop: CAVSRDANYGYTF. The CDR3 DNA follows: TGTGCCGTCTCAAGGGACGCTAACTATGGCTACACCTTC. The rearrangement joins TRBV24-1 to TRBJ1-2; tentatively, D is TRBD1 (5 bases). The CDR3 extends over 13 amino acids. Germline loops: CDR1 KGHDR, CDR2 SFDVKD. Deletions cut 12 bases from V and 0 bases from J, with 13 bases between.

The chain employs TRBV12-3 or TRBV12-4 and TRBJ2-1, with D uncertain. V gave up 6 bases and J gave up 4 bases, with 4 bases separating them. CDR3 length: 11 residues. CDR3: CASRRYNEQFF. The CDR3 nucleotides read TGTGCCAGCAGGAGGTACAATGAGCAGTTCTTC.

The chain links TRBV18 to TRBJ2-7; D possibly corresponds to TRBD1 (8 bases). The germline V gene has CDR1 KGHSH and CDR2 LQKENI. The V end lost 1 base, the J end lost 4 bases, and 14 bases lay between the germline ends. The CDR3 sequence is 15 residues long. The CDR3 loop reads CASSPLTQGGYEQYF. DNA of the CDR3: TGTGCCAGCTCACCACTCACACAGGGGGGGTACGAGCAGTACTTC.

In the case of this clone: Other DNA sequences in the same sample also yield this CDR3. This chain links TRBV24-1 with TRBJ2-3; 8 nucleotides agree with TRBD1. The CDR3 consists of 15 residues. J lost 0 bases, V lost 2 bases, and 0 bases had no gene match. The germline CDR1 and CDR2 sequences are KGHDR and SFDVKD. CDR3 sequence reads: CATSDWTGSTDTQYF. CDR3 nucleotide sequence: TGTGCCACCAGTGATTGGACAGGGAGCACAGATACGCAGTATTTT.

V gene TRBV6-5 combines with J gene TRBJ1-1; D not certain. Deletions cut 1 base from V and 1 base from J, with 4 bases between. This CDR3 region has 13 residues. Germline CDR1 and CDR2: MNHEY and SVGAGI. The CDR3 sequence is CASSYLENTEAFF. Here the CDR3 DNA reads TGTGCCAGCAGTTACTTGGAGAACACTGAAGCTTTCTTT.

CDR3 sequence: CASSVDREQFF. The CDR3 DNA reads TGTGCCAGCAGCGTAGACCGGGAGCAGTTCTTC. This chain links TRBV9 with TRBJ2-1; D uncertain. From germline, CDR1 is SGDLS and CDR2 YYNGEE. Trimming stripped 0 bases from V and 10 bases from J, with 5 bases between. The length of the CDR3 is 11 residues.

This clone was seen ten or more times. V is TRBV24-1 and J is TRBJ2-7; 7 bases are a match to TRBD1. V was clipped by 12 bases and J by 12 bases; unmatched bases: 7. The CDR3 is 9 amino acids. Germline V gives CDR1 KGHDR, CDR2 SFDVKD. For the CDR3, the DNA is TGTGCCGTAAGACAGGGTCGGTACTTC. As protein: CAVRQGRYF.

The V and J genes are TRBV12-3 or TRBV12-4 and TRBJ1-2; TRBD1 might be the D (5 bases). This CDR3 is built from 11 residues. V was clipped by 6 bases and J by 14 bases, with 16 bases between them. Written as DNA, the CDR3 is TGTGCCAGCAGCTGGGGCCTACAGCCTACCTTC. This sequence encodes CASSWGLQPTF.

J is TRBJ1-1 and V is TRBV5-1; 7 nucleotides align to TRBD1. The CDR3 is 16 amino acids. CDR1 is SGHRS, CDR2 YFSETQ, per germline. Losses at the gene ends were 2 bases for V and 3 bases for J; bases not matched to a gene: 10. The CDR3 sequence: CASSFLKGAYDTEAFF. The CDR3, as DNA: TGCGCCAGCAGCTTTCTTAAGGGGGCGTATGACACTGAAGCTTTCTTT.

CDR3 in DNA: TGTGCCAGCAGCCGCTGGGGGGGCGTTGGCAATCAGCCCCAGCATTTT. It yields the protein CASSRWGGVGNQPQHF. The gene calls are TRBV27 and TRBJ1-5, with a weak D call TRBD1 (6 bases). The CDR3 extends over 16 amino acids. Trimming stripped 6 bases from V and 2 bases from J, with 17 bases between. Germline lookup yields CDR1 MNHEY and CDR2 SMNVEV (reference sequence).

This chain links TRBV7-8 with TRBJ1-1; D is ambiguous. This CDR3 is built from 14 residues. V lost 4 bases and J lost 6, with 15 bases in between. Germline CDR1 and CDR2: SGHVS and FQNEAQ. The CDR3 loop is CASSYSTRNPEAFF. The CDR3 DNA sequence: TGTGCCAGCAGCTACTCGACCAGAAACCCTGAAGCTTTCTTT.

The genes are TRBV19 and TRBJ2-1; D is unclear. The CDR3 spans 12 residues. V was shortened by 7 bases and J by 12 bases, with 16 bases between the two germline ends. Germline V lookup: CDR1 LNHDA, CDR2 SQIVND (reference sequence). The CDR3 nucleotides read TGTGCCAGTACCTTGCCGGGCCTTCGGCAGTTCTTC. This sequence encodes CASTLPGLRQFF.

The chain joins TRBV12-3 or TRBV12-4 to TRBJ1-1; TRBD1 might be the D (5 bases). With 5 bases removed from V and 6 bases from J, the gap between germline ends came to 10 bases. The CDR3 length is 12 residues. CDR3 sequence: CASSPGTAEAFF. The CDR3 DNA is TGTGCCAGCAGTCCAGGGACCGCTGAAGCTTTCTTT.

This clone was counted once. The genes are TRBV7-9 and TRBJ1-2; 8 nucleotides line up with TRBD1. Trimming took 5 bases from V and 4 from J; bases not matched to a gene: 6. The germline CDR1 and CDR2 sequences are SEHNR and FQNEAQ (reference sequence). The CDR3 totals 14 residues. CDR3 loop: CASSPGGTGYGYTF. The CDR3, as DNA: TGTGCCAGCAGCCCGGGGGGGACAGGCTATGGCTACACCTTC.

CDR3 nucleotide sequence: TGTGCCAGCAGCTTGGAGGTGAGGGTTGGCTACACCTTC. As protein: CASSLEVRVGYTF. The V gene is TRBV5-6, the J gene TRBJ1-2, with D hard to call. V gave up 0 bases and J gave up 7 bases, with 10 bases separating them. CDR3 length equals 13 residues. CDR1 is SGHDT, CDR2 YYEEEE, per germline.

The chain couples TRBV19 to TRBJ1-2; D may be TRBD1 (5 bases). The CDR3 sequence is 14 residues long. Germline-derived CDR1 and CDR2 are LNHDA and SQIVND (reference sequence). V dropped 0 bases and J dropped 9 bases, with 14 bases sitting between them. CDR3 amino acids: CASSIDLDKRSYTF. CDR3 DNA sequence: TGTGCCAGTAGTATAGACCTGGACAAGAGGAGCTACACCTTC. The full variable domain, rest sourced from reference TRBV19 and TRBJ1-2, is DGGITQSPKYLFRKEGQNVTLSCEQNLNHDAMYWYRQDPGQGLRLIYYSQIVNDFQKGDIAEGYSVSREKKESFPLTVTSAQKNPTAFYLCASSIDLDKRSYTFGSGTRLTVV.

V and J are TRBV18 and TRBJ1-3; D may be TRBD1 (5 bases). Per germline, CDR1 KGHSH and CDR2 LQKENI. The germline V and J ends were trimmed by 3 bases and 4 bases, with 16 bases remaining between them. CDR3 length: 16 residues. DNA for the CDR3: TGTGCCAGCTCACCGACCGGGACCGTCCTAGGAAACACCATATATTTT. Its protein product is CASSPTGTVLGNTIYF.

The chain recombines TRBV9 with TRBJ1-6; a weak D match, TRBD1 (6 bases). This CDR3 contains 14 residues. V gave up 0 bases and J gave up 17 bases, with 18 bases separating them. Germline V lookup: CDR1 SGDLS, CDR2 YYNGEE. The CDR3 protein is CASSVDGGERQVHF. The CDR3 bases are TGTGCCAGCAGCGTAGATGGGGGCGAGCGACAGGTCCACTTT.

V and J are TRBV7-2 and TRBJ2-7; D is possibly TRBD1 (5 bases). The germline CDR1 and CDR2 sequences are SGHTA and FQGNSA. Trimming pared 6 bases from V and 3 bases from J, leaving 15 bases between. This CDR3 contains 14 residues. CDR3 sequence: CASSPEAGHYEQYF. Here the CDR3 DNA reads TGTGCCAGCAGTCCCGAGGCAGGGCACTACGAGCAGTACTTC.

V is TRBV29-1 and J is TRBJ2-3, with TRBD2 matching over 8 bases. Germline CDR1 is SQVTM and CDR2 is ANQGSEA. This CDR3 is built from 14 residues. The CDR3 DNA is TGCCGCGGGGACCCGGGGGCGGGGGGAGATACGCAGTATTTT. It translates to CRGDPGAGGDTQYF.

The chain employs TRBV3-1 (or the pseudogene TRBV3-2) and TRBJ2-2; D possibly matches TRBD1 or TRBD2 (5 bases each). The germline V gene has CDR1 LGHDT and CDR2 YNNKEL (reference sequence). Trimming pared 3 bases from V and 0 bases from J, leaving 11 bases between. This CDR3 spans 16 amino acids. CDR3 sequence (DNA): TGTGCCAGCAGCCAGGGGACGGTCGCGAACACCGGGGAGCTGTTTTTT. Translation: CASSQGTVANTGELFF.

The V gene is TRBV4-2, the J gene TRBJ2-7; 7 bases line up with TRBD2. The CDR3 runs to 16 residues. CDR1 LGHNA and CDR2 YNFKEQ come from the germline V gene. V was pared by 0 bases and J by 1 base, with 6 bases of the junction left unmatched. The CDR3 region is CASSQETGGGSYEQYF. Written as DNA, the CDR3 is TGTGCCAGCAGCCAAGAGACGGGGGGTGGGTCCTACGAGCAGTACTTC.

This clone appeared a single time. The J gene is TRBJ1-6, the V gene TRBV28, with TRBD1 identical over 8 bases. CDR3 length: 13 residues. Germline CDR1 MDHEN, CDR2 SYDVKM. V shed 8 bases, J shed 8 bases, and the junction held 5 bases outside the gene matches. Here the CDR3 reads CASSGQDHSPLHF. The CDR3 coding sequence is TGTGCCAGCTCGGGACAGGATCATTCACCCCTCCACTTT.

This clone was observed a single time. This rearrangement joins TRBV14 to TRBJ1-1; D possibly corresponds to TRBD1 (5 bases). The germline V gene encodes CDR1 SGHDN and CDR2 FVKESK. The length of the CDR3 is 14 residues. V dropped 2 bases and J dropped 0 bases, with 7 bases sitting between them. The chain's CDR3 is CASSQPGMNTEAFF. The CDR3 DNA sequence: TGTGCCAGCAGCCAACCAGGGATGAACACTGAAGCTTTCTTT.

The chain is built from TRBV28 and TRBJ1-1, with D maybe TRBD1 (6 bases). V lost 6 bases and J 1 base, leaving 15 bases between the germline ends. CDR1 and CDR2 (germline): MDHEN, SYDVKM. The CDR3 loop spans 15 amino acids. This CDR3 reads CASSPRGEGNTEAFF. Written as DNA, the CDR3 is TGTGCCAGCAGCCCCAGGGGAGAGGGGAACACTGAAGCTTTCTTT.

CDR3: CASRNFLRGVSNQPQHF. The DNA of the CDR3 is TGTGCCAGCAGAAATTTCTTACGGGGGGTGAGCAATCAGCCCCAGCATTTT. This chain uses TRBV28 with TRBJ1-5; TRBD1 is a possible D gene (5 bases). Trimming cost V 6 bases and J 1 base, with 19 bases left between them. Germline CDR1 MDHEN, CDR2 SYDVKM. This CDR3 spans 17 amino acids.